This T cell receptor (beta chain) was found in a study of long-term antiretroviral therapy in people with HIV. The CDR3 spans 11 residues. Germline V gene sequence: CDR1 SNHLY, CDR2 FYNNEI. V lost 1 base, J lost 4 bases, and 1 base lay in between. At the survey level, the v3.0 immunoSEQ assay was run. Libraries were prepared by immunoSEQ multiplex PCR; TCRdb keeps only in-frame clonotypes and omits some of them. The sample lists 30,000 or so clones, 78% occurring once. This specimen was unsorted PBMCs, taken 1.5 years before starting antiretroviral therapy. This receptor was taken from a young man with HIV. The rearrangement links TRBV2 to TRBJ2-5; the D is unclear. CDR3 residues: CASSEGETQYF. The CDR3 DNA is TGTGCCAGCAGTGAAGGAGAGACCCAGTACTTC.